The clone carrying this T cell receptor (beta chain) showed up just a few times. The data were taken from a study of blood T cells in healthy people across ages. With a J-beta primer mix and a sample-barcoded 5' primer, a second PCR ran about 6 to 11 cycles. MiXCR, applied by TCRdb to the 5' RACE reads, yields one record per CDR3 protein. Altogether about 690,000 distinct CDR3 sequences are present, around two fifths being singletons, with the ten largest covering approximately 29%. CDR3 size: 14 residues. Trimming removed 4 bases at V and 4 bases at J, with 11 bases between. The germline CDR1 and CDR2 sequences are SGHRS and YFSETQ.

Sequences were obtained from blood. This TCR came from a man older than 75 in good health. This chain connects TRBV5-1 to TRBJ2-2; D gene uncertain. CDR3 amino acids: CASSQEMTTGELFF. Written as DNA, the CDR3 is TGCGCCAGCAGCCAGGAAATGACCACCGGGGAGCTGTTTTTT.